The 28 T cell receptor beta chains below all came from one sample that was sequenced in a study of early T cells in non-severe SARS-CoV-2 infection. TCRdb redid the calling of the 5' RACE reads with MiXCR, one entry per CDR3 protein. This table holds tens of thousands of distinct CDR3 sequences, around 14% found once. Sequenced input: whole blood. These receptors all stem from an adult who was a healthcare worker with PCR-confirmed SARS-CoV-2 infection or an uninfected control (not recorded which).

This clonotype has ten or more counts. The V gene is TRBV28, the J gene TRBJ2-5; D assignment may be TRBD1 or TRBD2 (5 bases each). The CDR3 consists of 11 residues. With 3 bases removed from V and 9 bases from J, the gap between germline ends came to 8 bases. The germline CDR1 and CDR2 sequences are MDHEN and SYDVKM. The chain's CDR3 is CASSLRGAQYF. CDR3 nucleotide sequence: TGTGCCAGCAGTTTGAGGGGAGCCCAGTACTTC.

This clonotype occurred many times. The V and J genes are TRBV19 and TRBJ2-1, with D hard to call. The V and J ends lost 3 bases and 6 bases respectively, with 15 bases between them. The CDR3 totals 15 residues. The germline CDR1 and CDR2 sequences are LNHDA and SQIVND (reference sequence). This CDR3 reads CASSMSFANSNEQFF. The CDR3 bases are TGTGCCAGTAGTATGTCCTTTGCGAATTCCAATGAGCAGTTCTTC.

The chain links TRBV13 to TRBJ2-5; D remains ambiguous. There are 18 residues in the CDR3. CDR1 and CDR2 from the germline V gene are PRHDT and FYEKMQ (reference sequence). The ends were cut back, 5 bases at V and 4 bases at J, with 26 bases in the middle. CDR3: CASSRMSPGFAWGETQYF. DNA for the CDR3: TGTGCCAGCAGCCGCATGAGCCCGGGTTTCGCTTGGGGAGAGACCCAGTACTTC.

V and J are TRBV5-6 and TRBJ2-5, with D perhaps matching TRBD1 or TRBD2 (5 bases each). The CDR3 sequence is 14 residues long. Looked up from germline, CDR1 is SGHDT and CDR2 is YYEEEE. V was trimmed by 4 bases and J by 3 bases, leaving 13 bases between them. CDR3 protein: CASSIRGREETQYF. DNA for the CDR3: TGTGCCAGCAGCATCCGGGGCCGAGAAGAGACCCAGTACTTC.

The chain links TRBV6-2 or TRBV6-3 to TRBJ2-4; D is ambiguous. Per germline, CDR1 MNHEY and CDR2 SVGEGT. Trimming stripped 0 bases from V and 11 bases from J, with 11 bases between. This CDR3 has 13 residues. The CDR3, as DNA: TGTGCCAGCAGTTACTCGAATTGGCGTTTTCAGTACTTC. Translating gives CASSYSNWRFQYF.

This clonotype was counted many times. The chain employs TRBV7-2 and TRBJ2-1; no firm D call. The V end was cut by 5 bases, the J end by 7 bases, with 6 bases between. The CDR3 is 11 residues long. The germline V gene encodes CDR1 SGHTA and CDR2 FQGNSA. The CDR3 loop is CASSSRNEQFF. The DNA for the CDR3 is TGTGCCAGCAGCAGTAGGAATGAGCAGTTCTTC. Variable domain in full (rest from reference TRBV7-2 and TRBJ2-1): GAGVSQSPSNKVTEKGKDVELRCDPISGHTALYWYRQSLGQGLEFLIYFQGNSAPDKSGLPSDRFSAERTGGSVSTLTIQRTQQEDSAVYLCASSSRNEQFFGPGTRLTVL.

This clonotype was seen a few times. The chain recombines TRBV12-3 or TRBV12-4 with TRBJ1-1; D unclear. With 3 bases removed from V and 5 bases from J, the gap between germline ends came to 10 bases. This CDR3 contains 13 residues. The CDR3 spells CASSFGRKTEAFF. The DNA of the CDR3 is TGTGCCAGCAGTTTCGGGAGGAAAACTGAAGCTTTCTTT.

The rearrangement joins TRBV20-1 to TRBJ2-7; possible D gene TRBD2, 6 bases. Deletions cut 1 base from V and 4 bases from J, with 14 bases between. The CDR3 sequence is 14 residues long. Germline loops: CDR1 DFQATT, CDR2 SNEGSKA (reference sequence). Here the CDR3 reads CSARGSSGPYEQYF. The CDR3, as DNA: TGCAGTGCTAGAGGCAGTAGCGGCCCTTACGAGCAGTACTTC.

This clonotype has just a few counts. The CDR3 sequence: CATEGNEQFF. In DNA, the CDR3 is TGTGCCACCGAAGGGAATGAGCAGTTCTTC. This sequence joins TRBV19 and TRBJ2-1, with unresolved D. There are 10 residues in the CDR3. V gave up 10 bases and J gave up 7 bases, with 8 bases separating them. Germline-derived CDR1 and CDR2 are LNHDA and SQIVND (reference sequence). The full variable domain, completed using reference TRBV19 and TRBJ2-1, is DGGITQSPKYLFRKEGQNVTLSCEQNLNHDAMYWYRQDPGQGLRLIYYSQIVNDFQKGDIAEGYSVSREKKESFPLTVTSAQKNPTAFYLCATEGNEQFFGPGTRLTVL.

The rearrangement links TRBV10-3 to TRBJ2-5; TRBD2 matches 7 bases. This CDR3 is 11 amino acids long. Germline V lookup: CDR1 ENHRY, CDR2 SYGVKD. V dropped 11 bases and J dropped 5; count of bases not matched to a gene: 5. The CDR3 here is CAAGVKETQYF. CDR3 bases: TGTGCCGCGGGGGTGAAGGAGACCCAGTACTTC.

This chain joins TRBV10-3 and TRBJ2-1; 7 bases agree with TRBD1. J lost 4 bases, V lost 8 bases, and 11 bases had no gene match. Germline V gives CDR1 ENHRY, CDR2 SYGVKD. The CDR3 runs 15 residues. As DNA, the CDR3 is TGTGCCATCTCCAAAGACAGGGTCCCTTACAATGAGCAGTTCTTC. This codes for CAISKDRVPYNEQFF.

The rearrangement uses TRBV28 and TRBJ2-1; D gene ambiguous. The germline gives CDR1 MDHEN, CDR2 SYDVKM. This CDR3 region has 12 residues. Trimming took off 2 bases at V and 10 bases at J, with 9 bases between the two ends. This chain's CDR3 is CASSLMAAEQFF. The CDR3 DNA reads TGTGCCAGCAGTTTAATGGCGGCAGAGCAGTTCTTC.

The DNA of the CDR3 is TGTGCCTGCCCGATCTCCGGGACTAGCGGGAGGGCCCCTGGGAATGAGCAGTTCTTC. Protein product: CACPISGTSGRAPGNEQFF. V and J are TRBV30 and TRBJ2-1; 16 bases are shared with TRBD2. Trimming took 6 bases from V and 7 from J; bases not matched to a gene: 18. The CDR3 has 19 residues. Germline V gene sequence: CDR1 GTSNPN, CDR2 SVGIG (reference sequence).

This clonotype was seen more than once but under ten times. The chain has TRBV7-7 and TRBJ2-5; no definite D call. This CDR3 is 12 amino acids long. V lost 3 bases to trimming and J lost 4 bases, with 6 bases between them. The germline V gene encodes CDR1 SSHAT and CDR2 FNYEAQ (reference sequence). The chain's CDR3 is CASSLSGETQYF. The CDR3 DNA reads as TGTGCCAGCAGCTTGAGTGGAGAGACCCAGTACTTC.

This clonotype turned up a few times. This chain uses TRBV7-8 with TRBJ2-5; the D is unclear. V gave up 5 bases and J gave up 4 bases, with 8 bases separating them. CDR1 is SGHVS, CDR2 FQNEAQ, per germline. The CDR3 length is 12 residues. The CDR3 DNA is TGTGCCAGCAGCCCCGGGCGAGAGACCCAGTACTTC. It encodes CASSPGRETQYF. Variable domain in full (rest from reference TRBV7-8 and TRBJ2-5): GAGVSQSPRYKVAKRGQDVALRCDPISGHVSLFWYQQALGQGPEFLTYFQNEAQLDKSGLPSDRFFAERPEGSVSTLKIQRTQQEDSAVYLCASSPGRETQYFGPGTRLLVL.

The rearrangement links TRBV9 to TRBJ2-2, with 8 bases fitting TRBD2. Germline loops: CDR1 SGDLS, CDR2 YYNGEE. The CDR3 sequence is 15 residues long. Trimming removed 2 bases from V and 5 bases from J; junction bases left unmatched: 5. The CDR3 is CASSVASSGTGELFF. The DNA of the CDR3 is TGTGCCAGCAGCGTGGCGTCTAGCGGGACCGGGGAGCTGTTTTTT.

This clonotype appeared a few times. The chain combines TRBV6-2 or TRBV6-3 with TRBJ1-1, with a tentative D call TRBD1 (5 bases). V was shortened by 7 bases and J by 1 base, with 10 bases between the two germline ends. CDR1 is MNHEY, CDR2 SVGEGT, per germline. The CDR3 runs to 13 residues. The CDR3 coding sequence is TGTGCCAGCAAAGGACAACCGAACACTGAAGCTTTCTTT. The encoded protein is CASKGQPNTEAFF.

This rearrangement joins TRBV20-1 to TRBJ1-2; 8 bases agree with TRBD1. The germline V gene has CDR1 DFQATT and CDR2 SNEGSKA (reference sequence). The CDR3 runs to 15 residues. J gave up 3 bases and V 3 bases, and 9 bases lay outside the gene matches. The DNA for the CDR3 is TGCAGTGCTAGCGTCATAGGACAGGGTGACTATGGCTACACCTTC. This sequence encodes CSASVIGQGDYGYTF.

The J gene is TRBJ2-7, the V gene TRBV3-1; unclear D gene. CDR3 length equals 15 residues. The germline CDR1 and CDR2 sequences are LGHDT and YNNKEL (reference sequence). V was clipped by 0 bases and J by 3 bases, with 12 bases between them. The CDR3, as DNA: TGTGCCAGCAGCCAAGAACCCCACCAATTCTACGAGCAGTACTTC. It translates to CASSQEPHQFYEQYF.

Comment on this clonotype: Just one base apart from a much larger clone, this may be a read error. In DNA form, the CDR3 reads TGTGCCAGCAGTAACCAAGGACTAGCTGGCCCCCCCTACGAGCTGTACTTC. Translated: CASSNQGLAGPPYELYF. The chain employs TRBV12-3 or TRBV12-4 and TRBJ2-7; 8 bases are a match to TRBD2. This CDR3 is 17 amino acids long.

This clonotype came up a few times. This chain connects TRBV6-5 to TRBJ2-2; the D is unclear. V dropped 0 bases and J dropped 5 bases, with 7 bases sitting between them. The CDR3 has 14 residues. Germline CDR1 MNHEY, CDR2 SVGAGI. CDR3 loop: CASSYSDMTGELFF. For the CDR3, the DNA is TGTGCCAGCAGTTACTCTGACATGACCGGGGAGCTGTTTTTT.

This chain links TRBV7-2 with TRBJ2-3; D is uncertain. V dropped 6 bases and J dropped 2 bases, with 6 bases sitting between them. The length of the CDR3 is 12 residues. Germline loops: CDR1 SGHTA, CDR2 FQGNSA. CDR3 DNA sequence: TGTGCCAGCAGTCAACCCACAGATACGCAGTATTTT. It translates to CASSQPTDTQYF.

This sequence joins TRBV9 and TRBJ2-2; no reliable D call. From germline, CDR1 is SGDLS and CDR2 YYNGEE. This CDR3 is 13 amino acids long. V shed 0 bases and J shed 4 bases, with 4 bases lying between them. CDR3 in amino acids: CASSVGTTGELFF. Written as DNA, the CDR3 is TGTGCCAGCAGCGTAGGGACCACCGGGGAGCTGTTTTTT.

V gene TRBV7-3 combines with J gene TRBJ2-7; tentatively, D is TRBD1 (5 bases). Germline V CDR1 and CDR2: SGHTA, FQGTGA. The V gene lost 5 bases and the J gene lost 5 bases, with 16 bases spanning the gap. The CDR3 is made up of 14 amino acids. CDR3 in DNA: TGTGCCAGCAGCCTGCAGGGATTAGAGGACGAGCAGTACTTC. The encoded protein is CASSLQGLEDEQYF. The whole variable domain, remainder taken from reference TRBV7-3 and TRBJ2-7, is GAGVSQTPSNKVTEKGKYVELRCDPISGHTALYWYRQSLGQGPEFLIYFQGTGAADDSGLPNDRFFAVRPEGSVSTLKIQRTERGDSAVYLCASSLQGLEDEQYFGPGTRLTVT.

This clonotype turned up a few times. V usage is TRBV5-6 and J usage is TRBJ1-6; 9 nucleotides line up with TRBD1. Trimming took 4 bases from V and 7 from J; bases not matched to a gene: 12. The CDR3 has 17 amino acids. CDR1 is SGHDT and CDR2 is YYEEEE in the germline V gene. The CDR3 spells CASSPPGTGIENSPLHF. In DNA form, the CDR3 reads TGTGCCAGCAGCCCCCCCGGGACAGGGATTGAGAATTCACCCCTCCACTTT.

This clonotype was observed a few times. The V gene is TRBV6-5, the J gene TRBJ2-3; D is uncertain. V lost 4 bases, J lost 6 bases, and 14 bases lay in between. Germline V gives CDR1 MNHEY, CDR2 SVGAGI. The CDR3 runs to 14 residues. The CDR3 protein is CASSSGPLADTQYF. CDR3 coding DNA: TGTGCCAGCAGTTCCGGGCCTCTTGCGGATACGCAGTATTTT.

This clonotype was picked up a small number of times. The V gene is TRBV12-3 or TRBV12-4, the J gene TRBJ2-3; D is perhaps TRBD2 (5 bases). This CDR3 is built from 14 residues. Trimming shortened V by 10 bases and J by 2 bases, and 16 bases separated the two germline ends. CDR3 sequence: CATTLSGVTDTQYF. Written as DNA, the CDR3 is TGTGCCACCACACTAAGCGGAGTCACAGATACGCAGTATTTT.

The V gene is TRBV2, the J gene TRBJ2-3, with D uncertain. Trimming cost V 8 bases and J 4 bases, with 19 bases left between them. CDR1 and CDR2 from the germline V gene are SNHLY and FYNNEI. This CDR3 contains 15 residues. CDR3 DNA: TGTGCCAGCCTCCTGAGGTCCTTGGTGGCAGATACGCAGTATTTT. This translates into CASLLRSLVADTQYF.